Below, 26 T cell receptor beta chains from the same sample are listed, as sequenced in a study of blood T cells in healthy people across ages. Primers used in a second PCR of about 6 to 11 cycles were a sample-barcoded 5' primer and a J-beta primer mix. TCRdb reprocessed the 5' RACE reads with MiXCR, giving one entry per CDR3 protein. Of over a million distinct CDR3 sequences in the sample, 40% to 55% were seen once. What was sequenced was blood. These receptors were collected from an older woman in good health.

The table lists this clonotype with a few counts. V is TRBV6-2 or TRBV6-3 and J is TRBJ2-7, with D tentatively TRBD1 (5 bases). The V and J ends lost 7 bases and 0 bases respectively, with 19 bases between them. Looked up from germline, CDR1 is MNHEY and CDR2 is SVGEGT. This CDR3 has 16 amino acids. In DNA, the CDR3 is TGTGCCAGCACCAAAAACACAGGTATTTTCTCCTACGAGCAGTACTTC. This encodes CASTKNTGIFSYEQYF.

The rearrangement uses TRBV2 and TRBJ2-7, with a possible D match to TRBD2 (6 bases). CDR1 and CDR2 from the germline V gene are SNHLY and FYNNEI. This CDR3 has 14 amino acids. V lost 7 bases to trimming and J lost 5 bases, with 18 bases between them. CDR3 region: CASIFSSAFNEQYF. The CDR3 coding sequence is TGTGCCAGCATCTTCTCTAGCGCTTTTAACGAGCAGTACTTC.

This clonotype was observed once. The chain couples TRBV6-1 to TRBJ2-1; 7 nucleotides agree with TRBD1. The DNA end favors TRBJ2-7, so the J call may be wrong. Germline V CDR1 and CDR2: MNHNS, SASEGT. The CDR3 covers 14 residues. The CDR3 here is CASSVNRGYNEQYF. The CDR3, as DNA: TGTGCCAGCAGTGTGAACAGGGGATACAATGAGCAGTACTTC.

The rearrangement uses TRBV20-1 and TRBJ2-1; 7 bases are shared with TRBD1. The CDR3 is 17 residues long. Trimming removed 6 bases from V and 3 bases from J; junction bases left unmatched: 17. The germline V gene encodes CDR1 DFQATT and CDR2 SNEGSKA (reference sequence). The CDR3 DNA sequence: TGCAGTGCCCCAGCACGGCAGGGGGTCAGGGTCTACAATGAGCAGTTCTTC. This gives the protein CSAPARQGVRVYNEQFF.

This clonotype showed up just a few times. The chain joins TRBV13 to TRBJ1-6; TRBD1 aligns across 7 bases. The germline V gene encodes CDR1 PRHDT and CDR2 FYEKMQ (reference sequence). CDR3 length: 15 amino acids. V trimming: 4 bases; J trimming: 4 bases; junction bases outside the gene matches: 4. The DNA of the CDR3 is TGTGCCAGCAGCTCGACGGGACAGTATAATTCACCCCTCCACTTT. It translates to CASSSTGQYNSPLHF.

This clonotype has just a few counts. The chain links TRBV12-3 or TRBV12-4 to TRBJ2-4, with TRBD1 as a possible D gene (5 bases). Trimming took off 3 bases at V and 6 bases at J, with 21 bases between the two ends. This CDR3 has 17 amino acids. CDR3 sequence reads: CASSFALTVSWGNIQYF. The CDR3 nucleotides read TGTGCCAGCAGTTTTGCCCTGACAGTTAGCTGGGGAAACATTCAGTACTTC.

This chain connects TRBV28 to TRBJ1-5; 10 bases align to TRBD1. V lost 6 bases to trimming and J lost 5 bases; unmatched junction nucleotides: 7. CDR3 length equals 15 residues. Germline CDR1 reads MDHEN; CDR2 reads SYDVKM. CDR3 nucleotides: TGTGCCAGCAGCCCCCCGGGACAGGGGTATCAGCCCCAGCATTTT. Protein sequence: CASSPPGQGYQPQHF.

The CDR3 region is CASSAGLAGGRQFF. As DNA, the CDR3 is TGTGCCAGCAGCGCTGGACTAGCGGGAGGGAGGCAGTTCTTC. The J gene is TRBJ2-1, the V gene TRBV7-2; 15 bases align to TRBD2. V lost 5 bases and J lost 12; bases outside the gene matches: 5. CDR3 length: 14 residues. Germline assignment: CDR1 SGHTA and CDR2 FQGNSA.

This sequence joins TRBV5-1 and TRBJ2-5; D may be TRBD2 (5 bases). Germline assignment: CDR1 SGHRS and CDR2 YFSETQ. Trimming took off 4 bases at V and 2 bases at J, with 12 bases between the two ends. This CDR3 region has 14 residues. The CDR3 coding sequence is TGCGCCAGCAGCCGAGGGTCTGCTCAAGAGACCCAGTACTTC. As protein: CASSRGSAQETQYF.

A word on this clonotype: Since a much larger clone is just one base distant, this may be a read error. The CDR3 loop is CSAQDPLGYEQYF. CDR3 coding DNA: TGCAGCGCACAGGACCCATTGGGCTACGAGCAGTACTTC. This chain links TRBV29-1 with TRBJ2-7, with D possibly being TRBD1 (5 bases). Deletions cut 7 bases from V and 3 bases from J, with 16 bases between. The V gene's germline CDR1 is SQVTM and CDR2 ANQGSEA. The CDR3 is 13 amino acids.

This clonotype has only a few counts. This chain connects TRBV20-1 to TRBJ1-5, with D possibly TRBD1 on 5 matching bases. The CDR3 loop spans 12 amino acids. Germline loops: CDR1 DFQATT, CDR2 SNEGSKA (reference sequence). Trimming took off 5 bases at V and 7 bases at J, with 12 bases between the two ends. The CDR3 loop is CSAGEPGQPQHF. The CDR3 bases are TGCAGTGCTGGGGAGCCAGGGCAGCCCCAGCATTTT.

The CDR3 nucleotides are TGTGCCAGCAGTAATGGGCCAGGGCCCAACACTGAAGCTTTCTTT. This gives the protein CASSNGPGPNTEAFF. V usage is TRBV6-1 and J usage is TRBJ1-1; a weak D match, TRBD1 (5 bases). CDR3 size: 15 residues. CDR1 is MNHNS and CDR2 is SASEGT in the germline V gene. The V gene lost 5 bases and the J gene lost 2 bases, with 15 bases spanning the gap.

This clonotype was seen more than once but under ten times. The chain has TRBV28 and TRBJ2-3; 8 bases are shared with TRBD2. Germline CDR1 reads MDHEN; CDR2 reads SYDVKM. After removal of 3 bases from V and 4 bases from J, the junction contained 6 bases not matched to a gene. This CDR3 region has 15 residues. As DNA, the CDR3 is TGTGCCAGCAGTTTTAGCGGGATGGGGTCAGATACGCAGTATTTT. Protein sequence: CASSFSGMGSDTQYF.

Turning to this clonotype: At one of its ends the junction is not consistent with the germline gene, which may arise from a read error. V gene TRBV20-1 combines with J gene TRBJ1-4, with D uncertain. CDR1 is DFQATT and CDR2 is SNEGSKA in the germline V gene (reference sequence). This CDR3 is 14 amino acids long. For the CDR3, the DNA is TGCAGTACTAGAGAACGTGAGAATTATGAAAAACTGTTTTTT. It yields the protein CSTRERENYEKLFF.

This clonotype was observed a few times. The chain combines TRBV27 with TRBJ2-7; 7 nucleotides match TRBD2. Trimming cost V 2 bases and J 3 bases; bases outside gene matches: 10. Germline V CDR1 and CDR2: MNHEY, SMNVEV (reference sequence). The CDR3 is made up of 16 amino acids. The CDR3 DNA sequence: TGTGCCAGCAGTTTAGGTTGGAGGACTAGTAGCTACGAGCAGTACTTC. It codes for CASSLGWRTSSYEQYF.

This rearrangement joins TRBV6-5 to TRBJ2-4; D is possibly TRBD1 (5 bases). Germline V CDR1 and CDR2: MNHEY, SVGAGI. This CDR3 is built from 17 residues. Trimming removed 0 bases at V and 0 bases at J, with 12 bases between. This chain's CDR3 is CASSYSGRALAKNIQYF. CDR3 sequence (DNA): TGTGCCAGCAGTTACTCGGGCAGGGCATTAGCCAAAAACATTCAGTACTTC.

The genes are TRBV9 and TRBJ1-2, with D possibly TRBD1 on 6 matching bases. Germline lookup yields CDR1 SGDLS and CDR2 YYNGEE. Trimming left V 4 bases short and J 3 bases short, with 22 bases between. The CDR3 is 17 residues long. CDR3 sequence reads: CASSKEAGANFDYGYTF. For the CDR3, the DNA is TGTGCCAGCAGCAAAGAGGCAGGGGCCAACTTTGACTATGGCTACACCTTC.

The chain couples TRBV7-2 to TRBJ2-1, with TRBD2 matching 12 bases. The CDR3 loop spans 16 amino acids. Trimming removed 3 bases from V and 8 bases from J; junction bases left unmatched: 8. The germline V gene has CDR1 SGHTA and CDR2 FQGNSA. The CDR3 DNA follows: TGTGCCAGCAGCTTCGTCCTAGCGGGAGGGAAGGATGAGCAGTTCTTC. Its translation: CASSFVLAGGKDEQFF.

This clonotype was recorded a few times. V and J are TRBV4-1 and TRBJ2-7; D ambiguous. The J call may be faulty, since TRBJ2-5 better matches the DNA end. CDR1 MGHRA and CDR2 YSYEKL come from the germline V gene. The CDR3 has 15 amino acids. In nucleotides, the CDR3 is TGCGCCAGCAGCCAAGACGAATCTAGTTGGGAGACCCAGTACTTC. Its translation: CASSQDESSWETQYF.

The gene calls are TRBV4-2 and TRBJ2-7, with a possible D match to TRBD1 (5 bases). V dropped 0 bases and J dropped 2 bases, with 14 bases sitting between them. This CDR3 spans 16 amino acids. Germline CDR1 LGHNA, CDR2 YNFKEQ. The CDR3 DNA follows: TGTGCCAGCAGCCAAGAGTTCGGCAGGGCCCCCTACGAGCAGTACTTC. Translated: CASSQEFGRAPYEQYF.

This clonotype showed up just a few times. The rearrangement links TRBV5-1 to TRBJ2-3; TRBD2 aligns across 11 bases. This CDR3 comprises 13 residues. Germline V gene sequence: CDR1 SGHRS, CDR2 YFSETQ. After removal of 2 bases from V and 13 bases from J, the junction contained 6 bases not matched to a gene. The CDR3 protein is CASSFGTSGEEYF. The CDR3, as DNA: TGCGCCAGCAGCTTCGGGACTAGCGGAGAGGAGTATTTT.

This clonotype was recorded only once. The genes are TRBV13 and TRBJ2-1, with TRBD2 identical over 10 bases. CDR1 and CDR2 (germline): PRHDT, FYEKMQ (reference sequence). CDR3 length equals 18 residues. The V segment lost 5 bases and the J segment 0 bases; nucleotides outside the gene matches: 10. The CDR3 loop reads CASSTTSGTTSSYNEQFF. The CDR3 DNA reads TGTGCCAGCAGCACAACTAGCGGGACTACCAGCTCCTACAATGAGCAGTTCTTC.

This clonotype was picked up a small number of times. V is TRBV10-3 and J is TRBJ2-2; 10 nucleotides match TRBD1. The germline CDR1 and CDR2 sequences are ENHRY and SYGVKD. CDR3 length: 16 residues. V shed 6 bases, J shed 3 bases, and the junction held 7 bases outside the gene matches. DNA for the CDR3: TGTGCCATCAGGGGGACAGGGGAAAGGGACACCGGGGAGCTGTTTTTT. Residues: CAIRGTGERDTGELFF.

The count of this clonotype is one. The CDR3 bases are TGTGCCAGCAGCTCCCGGCGAGAGCAGTTCTTC. Translated: CASSSRREQFF. The chain carries TRBV6-5 and TRBJ2-1; D remains ambiguous. The germline V and J ends were trimmed by 6 bases and 10 bases, with 10 bases remaining between them. The CDR3 loop spans 11 amino acids. Germline loops: CDR1 MNHEY, CDR2 SVGAGI.

Only a few counts were recorded for this clonotype. The chain combines TRBV7-8 with TRBJ2-7, with 8 bases that match TRBD2. This CDR3 comprises 15 residues. Germline-derived CDR1 and CDR2 are SGHVS and FQNEAQ. The V gene end was trimmed by 5 bases and the J gene end by 4 bases; junction bases not matched to a gene: 10. CDR3 loop: CASSKTGTREYEQYF. The DNA of the CDR3 is TGTGCCAGCAGCAAAACCGGGACTAGGGAGTACGAGCAGTACTTC.

The chain combines TRBV9 with TRBJ2-1; a possible D gene is TRBD2 (5 bases). Trimming cost V 0 bases and J 8 bases, with 15 bases left between them. The germline V gene encodes CDR1 SGDLS and CDR2 YYNGEE. This CDR3 has 15 residues. The CDR3, as DNA: TGTGCCAGCAGCGTAGGTGGGAGTCCCGGCGATGAGCAGTTCTTC. It yields the protein CASSVGGSPGDEQFF.